Reported below is one TCR beta chain. This sample is part of a study of blood T cell repertoires in COVID-19. Study background: Donors in the United States, Italy and Spain gave samples during acute or convalescent COVID-19. Sample material is recorded as cDNA or gDNA derived from T cells, B-cell-depleted T cells, or PBMCs.

Germline CDR1 and CDR2: MNHEY and SMNVEV (reference sequence). This CDR3 is built from 14 residues. V lost 0 bases and J lost 3, with 8 bases in between. Some clones are missing from TCRdb's copy, which holds only in-frame ones; the method was immunoSEQ multiplex PCR. The sample yields under 80,000 clones, approximately 79% seen once. The clonotype comes from a human donor in a cohort sampled during active COVID-19. This chain uses TRBV27 with TRBJ1-2; perhaps TRBD1 as D (5 bases). The specimen was peripheral blood. Here the CDR3 DNA reads TGTGCCAGCAGTTTATCGGGGCGGTACTATGGCTACACCTTC. Its protein product is CASSLSGRYYGYTF.